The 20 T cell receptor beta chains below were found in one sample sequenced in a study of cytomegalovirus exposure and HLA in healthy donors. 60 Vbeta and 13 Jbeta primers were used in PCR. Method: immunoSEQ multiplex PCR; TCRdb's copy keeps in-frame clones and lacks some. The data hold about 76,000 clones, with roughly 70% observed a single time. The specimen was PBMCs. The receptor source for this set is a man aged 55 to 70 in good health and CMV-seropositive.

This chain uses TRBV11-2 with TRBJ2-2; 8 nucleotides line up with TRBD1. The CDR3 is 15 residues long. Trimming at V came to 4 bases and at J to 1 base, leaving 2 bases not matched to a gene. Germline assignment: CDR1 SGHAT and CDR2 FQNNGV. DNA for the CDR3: TGTGCCAGCAGCTCCGGGACAGGGAACACCGGGGAGCTGTTTTTT. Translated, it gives CASSSGTGNTGELFF. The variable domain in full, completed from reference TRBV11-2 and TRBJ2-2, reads EAGVAQSPRYKIIEKRQSVAFWCNPISGHATLYWYQQILGQGPKLLIQFQNNGVVDDSQLPKDRFSAERLKGVDSTLKIQPAKLEDSAVYLCASSSGTGNTGELFFGEGSRLTVL.

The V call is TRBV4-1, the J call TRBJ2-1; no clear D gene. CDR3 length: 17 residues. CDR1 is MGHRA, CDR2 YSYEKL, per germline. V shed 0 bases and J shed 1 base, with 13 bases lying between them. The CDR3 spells CASSQDAPETSYNEQFF. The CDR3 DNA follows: TGCGCCAGCAGCCAAGACGCCCCTGAGACATCCTACAATGAGCAGTTCTTC.

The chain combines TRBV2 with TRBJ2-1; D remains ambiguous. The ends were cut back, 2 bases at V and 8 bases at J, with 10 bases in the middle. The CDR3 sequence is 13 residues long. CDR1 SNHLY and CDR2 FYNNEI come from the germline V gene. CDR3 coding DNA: TGTGCCAGCAGTGAATCCTACTCGCATGAGCAGTTCTTC. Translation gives CASSESYSHEQFF.

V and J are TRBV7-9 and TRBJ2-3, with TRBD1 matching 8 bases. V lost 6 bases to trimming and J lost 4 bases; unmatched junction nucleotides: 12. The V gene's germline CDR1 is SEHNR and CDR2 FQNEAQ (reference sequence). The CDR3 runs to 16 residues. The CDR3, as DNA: TGTGCCAGCAGTCTCCAGGGGGCGCCGGGGGCAGATACGCAGTATTTT. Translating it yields CASSLQGAPGADTQYF.

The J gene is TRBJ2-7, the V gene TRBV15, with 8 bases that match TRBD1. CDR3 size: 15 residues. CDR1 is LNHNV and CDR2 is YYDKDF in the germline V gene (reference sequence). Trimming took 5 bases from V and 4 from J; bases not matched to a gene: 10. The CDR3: CATSRGQGFRYEQYF. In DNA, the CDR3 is TGTGCCACCAGCCGCGGACAGGGATTCAGGTACGAGCAGTACTTC. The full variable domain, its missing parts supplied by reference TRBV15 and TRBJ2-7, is DAMVIQNPRYQVTQFGKPVTLSCSQTLNHNVMYWYQQKSSQAPKLLFHYYDKDFNNEADTPDNFQSRRPNTSFCFLDIRSPGLGDTAMYLCATSRGQGFRYEQYFGPGTRLTVT.

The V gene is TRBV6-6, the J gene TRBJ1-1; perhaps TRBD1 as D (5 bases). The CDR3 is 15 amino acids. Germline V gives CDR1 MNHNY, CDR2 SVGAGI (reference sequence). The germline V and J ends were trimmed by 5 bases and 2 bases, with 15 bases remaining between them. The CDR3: CASSAAAGINTEAFF. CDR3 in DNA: TGTGCCAGCAGTGCCGCGGCAGGGATAAACACTGAAGCTTTCTTT.

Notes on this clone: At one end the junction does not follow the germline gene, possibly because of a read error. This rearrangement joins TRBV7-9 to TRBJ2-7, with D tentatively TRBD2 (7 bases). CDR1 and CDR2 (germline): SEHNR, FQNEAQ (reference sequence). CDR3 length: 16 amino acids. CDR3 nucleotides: TGTTCCAGCAGCCGATTAGGGGGGGTTTGGGACTACGAGCAGTACTTC. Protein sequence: CSSSRLGGVWDYEQYF.

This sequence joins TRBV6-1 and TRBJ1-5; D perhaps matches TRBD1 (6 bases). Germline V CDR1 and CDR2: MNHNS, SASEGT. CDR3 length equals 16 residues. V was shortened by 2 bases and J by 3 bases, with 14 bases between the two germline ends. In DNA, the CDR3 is TGTGCCAGCAGTGAAATCGGGCGGGGGCCCAATCAGCCCCAGCATTTT. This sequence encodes CASSEIGRGPNQPQHF.

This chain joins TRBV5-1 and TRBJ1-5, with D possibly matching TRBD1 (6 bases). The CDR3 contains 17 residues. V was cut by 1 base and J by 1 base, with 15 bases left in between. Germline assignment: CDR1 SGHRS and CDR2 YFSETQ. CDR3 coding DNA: TGCGCCAGCAGCTTGTATGGCATACAGGGAAGCAATCAGCCCCAGCATTTT. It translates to CASSLYGIQGSNQPQHF.

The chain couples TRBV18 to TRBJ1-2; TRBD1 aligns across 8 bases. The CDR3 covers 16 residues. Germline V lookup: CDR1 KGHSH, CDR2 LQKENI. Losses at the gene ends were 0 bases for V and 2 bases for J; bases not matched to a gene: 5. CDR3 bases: TGTGCCAGCTCACCACCGGTTCCAGGGGGCAACTATGGCTACACCTTC. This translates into CASSPPVPGGNYGYTF.

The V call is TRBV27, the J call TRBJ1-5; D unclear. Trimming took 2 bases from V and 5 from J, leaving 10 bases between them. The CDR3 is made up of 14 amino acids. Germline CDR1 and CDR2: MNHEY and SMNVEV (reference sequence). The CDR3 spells CASSLSRPDQPQHF. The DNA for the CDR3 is TGTGCCAGCAGTTTAAGCCGCCCGGATCAGCCCCAGCATTTT.

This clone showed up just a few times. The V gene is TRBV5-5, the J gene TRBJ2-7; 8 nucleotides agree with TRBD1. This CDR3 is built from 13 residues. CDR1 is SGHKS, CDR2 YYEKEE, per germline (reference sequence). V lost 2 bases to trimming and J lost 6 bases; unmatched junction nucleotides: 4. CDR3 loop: CASSFQGAGEQYF. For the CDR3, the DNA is TGTGCCAGCAGCTTTCAGGGGGCCGGCGAGCAGTACTTC.

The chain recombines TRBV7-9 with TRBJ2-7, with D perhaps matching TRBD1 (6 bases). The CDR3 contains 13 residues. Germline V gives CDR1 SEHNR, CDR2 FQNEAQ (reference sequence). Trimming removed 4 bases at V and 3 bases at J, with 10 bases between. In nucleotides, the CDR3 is TGTGCCAGCAGCTCGCCGACAGGCTACGAGCAGTACTTC. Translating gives CASSSPTGYEQYF.

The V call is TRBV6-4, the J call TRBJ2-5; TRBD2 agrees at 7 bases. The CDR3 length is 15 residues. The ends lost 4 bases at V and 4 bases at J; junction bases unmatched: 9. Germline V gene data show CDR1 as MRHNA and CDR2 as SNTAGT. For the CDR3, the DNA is TGTGCCAGCAGTGGGGGGGGGAGAAGTCGAGAGACCCAGTACTTC. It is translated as CASSGGGRSRETQYF.

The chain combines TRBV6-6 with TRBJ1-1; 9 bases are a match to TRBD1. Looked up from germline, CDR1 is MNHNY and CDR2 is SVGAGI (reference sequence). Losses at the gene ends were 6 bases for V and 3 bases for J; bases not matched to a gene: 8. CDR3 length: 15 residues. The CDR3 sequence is CASSNRGRGDTEAFF. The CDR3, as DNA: TGTGCCAGCAGCAACAGGGGGCGAGGGGACACTGAAGCTTTCTTT.

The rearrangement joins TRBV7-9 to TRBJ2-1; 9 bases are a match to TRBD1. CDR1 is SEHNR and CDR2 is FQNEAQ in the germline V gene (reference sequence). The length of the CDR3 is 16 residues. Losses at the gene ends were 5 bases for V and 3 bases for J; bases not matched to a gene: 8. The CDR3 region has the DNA TGTGCCAGCAGCCCCTTGCCGGGACAGGGCTACAATGAGCAGTTCTTC. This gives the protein CASSPLPGQGYNEQFF.

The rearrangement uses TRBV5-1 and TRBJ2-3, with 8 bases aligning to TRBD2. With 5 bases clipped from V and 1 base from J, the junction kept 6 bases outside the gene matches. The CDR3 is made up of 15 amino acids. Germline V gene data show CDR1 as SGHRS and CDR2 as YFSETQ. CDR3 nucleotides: TGCGCCAGCAGGCAAAAAGCGGGAGGCACAGATACGCAGTATTTT. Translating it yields CASRQKAGGTDTQYF.

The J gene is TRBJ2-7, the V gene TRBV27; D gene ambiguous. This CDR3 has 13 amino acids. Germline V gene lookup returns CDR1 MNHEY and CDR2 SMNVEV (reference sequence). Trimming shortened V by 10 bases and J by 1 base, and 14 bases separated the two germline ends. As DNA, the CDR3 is TGTGCCACCTCAAGGAGCTTTTCCTACGAGCAGTACTTC. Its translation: CATSRSFSYEQYF.

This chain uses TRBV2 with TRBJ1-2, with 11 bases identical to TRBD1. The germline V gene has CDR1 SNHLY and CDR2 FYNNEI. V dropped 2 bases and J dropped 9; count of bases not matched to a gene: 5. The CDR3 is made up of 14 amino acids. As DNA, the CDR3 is TGTGCCAGCAGTGAAAGGGACAGGGGGAGTCGCTACACCTTC. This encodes CASSERDRGSRYTF.

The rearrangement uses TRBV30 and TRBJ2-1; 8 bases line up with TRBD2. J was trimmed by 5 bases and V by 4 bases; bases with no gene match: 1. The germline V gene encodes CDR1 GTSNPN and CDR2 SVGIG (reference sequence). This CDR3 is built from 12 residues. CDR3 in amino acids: CAWNSGNNEQFF. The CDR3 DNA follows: TGTGCCTGGAATAGCGGGAACAATGAGCAGTTCTTC.